The table lists the clone carrying this TCR beta chain with many counts. This sample stems from a study of CD8 T cells in ankylosing spondylitis. Each CDR3 protein is one row after TCRdb ran MiXCR on the 5' RACE reads. The sample lists 150,000 or so distinct CDR3 sequences; around 8.9% were seen once. The CDR3 runs to 13 residues. The V end lost 3 bases, the J end lost 5 bases, and 9 bases lay between the germline ends. The source is a female donor with ankylosing spondylitis or in good health (not recorded which). Sequencing was carried out using blood, either unsorted or a sorted T cell fraction (not recorded which). The chain employs TRBV12-3 or TRBV12-4 and TRBJ2-3; D uncertain. CDR3 region: CASSLGLIDTQYF. The DNA for the CDR3 is TGTGCCAGCAGTTTGGGGTTGATAGATACGCAGTATTTT.